This T cell receptor beta chain stems from a study of identical twins. V shed 6 bases, J shed 2 bases, and the junction held 11 bases outside the gene matches. CDR1 and CDR2 (germline): SGHTA, FQGNSA. This CDR3 contains 16 residues. This clonotype was recorded many times. TCRdb re-derived calls from the 5' RACE reads in MiXCR, one entry per CDR3 protein. The repertoire holds approximately 670,000 distinct CDR3 sequences, with roughly 6.2% as singletons. The origin of this receptor is a man younger than 35 in good health. V is TRBV7-2 and J is TRBJ2-3; 7 bases fit TRBD1. The sample consisted of naive T cells sorted from blood. The CDR3 here is CASRPRGHGFTDTQYF. CDR3 nucleotides: TGTGCCAGCAGACCAAGGGGGCATGGGTTCACAGATACGCAGTATTTT.